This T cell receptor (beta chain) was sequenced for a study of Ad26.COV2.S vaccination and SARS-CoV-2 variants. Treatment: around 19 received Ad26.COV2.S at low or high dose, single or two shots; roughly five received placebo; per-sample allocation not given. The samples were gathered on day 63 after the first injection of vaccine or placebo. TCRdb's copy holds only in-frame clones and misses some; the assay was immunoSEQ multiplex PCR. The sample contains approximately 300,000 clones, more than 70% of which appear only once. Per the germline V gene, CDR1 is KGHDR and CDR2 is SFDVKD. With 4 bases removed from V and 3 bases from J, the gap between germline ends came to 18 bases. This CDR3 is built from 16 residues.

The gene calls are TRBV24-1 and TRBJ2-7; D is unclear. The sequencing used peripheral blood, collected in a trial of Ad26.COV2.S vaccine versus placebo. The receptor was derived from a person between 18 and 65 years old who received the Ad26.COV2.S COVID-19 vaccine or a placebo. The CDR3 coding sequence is TGTGCCACCAGTGACCCTCCCCCCGCAAGGGACTACGAGCAGTACTTC. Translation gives CATSDPPPARDYEQYF.